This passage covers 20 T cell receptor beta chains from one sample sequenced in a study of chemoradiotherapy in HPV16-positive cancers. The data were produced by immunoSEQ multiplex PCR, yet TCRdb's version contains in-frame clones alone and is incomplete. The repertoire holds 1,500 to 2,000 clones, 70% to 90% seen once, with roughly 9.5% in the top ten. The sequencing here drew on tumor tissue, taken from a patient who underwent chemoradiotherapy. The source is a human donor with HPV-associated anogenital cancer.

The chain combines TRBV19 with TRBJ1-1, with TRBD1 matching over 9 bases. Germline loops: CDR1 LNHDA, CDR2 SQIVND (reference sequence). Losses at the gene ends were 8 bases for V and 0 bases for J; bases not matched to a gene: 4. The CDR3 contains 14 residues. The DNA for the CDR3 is TGTGCCAGTGAGGGACAGGGAATGAACACTGAAGCTTTCTTT. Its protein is CASEGQGMNTEAFF. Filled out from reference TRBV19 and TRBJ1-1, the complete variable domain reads DGGITQSPKYLFRKEGQNVTLSCEQNLNHDAMYWYRQDPGQGLRLIYYSQIVNDFQKGDIAEGYSVSREKKESFPLTVTSAQKNPTAFYLCASEGQGMNTEAFFGQGTRLTVV.

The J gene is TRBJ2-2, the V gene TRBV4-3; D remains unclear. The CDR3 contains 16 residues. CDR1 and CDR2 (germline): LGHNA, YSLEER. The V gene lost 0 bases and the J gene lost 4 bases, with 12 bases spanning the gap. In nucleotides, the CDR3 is TGCGCCAGCAGCCAAGATCGTAGGACCGTCACCGGGGAGCTGTTTTTT. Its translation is CASSQDRRTVTGELFF.

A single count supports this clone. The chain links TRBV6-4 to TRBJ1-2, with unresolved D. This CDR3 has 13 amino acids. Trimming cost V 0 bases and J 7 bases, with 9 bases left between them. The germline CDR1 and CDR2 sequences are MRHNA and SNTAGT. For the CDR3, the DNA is TGTGCCAGCAGTGACTCGATTGTGGGTGGCTACACCTTC. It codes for CASSDSIVGGYTF.

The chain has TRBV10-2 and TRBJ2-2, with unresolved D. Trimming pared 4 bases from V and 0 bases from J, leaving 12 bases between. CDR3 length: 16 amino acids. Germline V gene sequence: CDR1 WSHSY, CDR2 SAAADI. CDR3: CASSGLLHANTGELFF. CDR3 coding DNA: TGCGCCAGCAGTGGACTCCTACACGCGAACACCGGGGAGCTGTTTTTT.

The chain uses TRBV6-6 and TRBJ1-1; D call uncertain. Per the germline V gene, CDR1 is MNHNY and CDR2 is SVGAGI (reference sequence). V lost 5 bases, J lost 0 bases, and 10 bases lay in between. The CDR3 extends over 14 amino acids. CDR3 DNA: TGTGCCAGCAGTCTCGGCAACATGAACACTGAAGCTTTCTTT. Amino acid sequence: CASSLGNMNTEAFF.

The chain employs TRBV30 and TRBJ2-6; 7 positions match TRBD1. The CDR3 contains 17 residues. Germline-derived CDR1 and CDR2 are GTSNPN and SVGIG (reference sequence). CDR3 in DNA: TGTCGGAAGGGACAGTCGAGTCCCAGCTCTGGGGCCAACGTCCTGACTTTC. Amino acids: CRKGQSSPSSGANVLTF.

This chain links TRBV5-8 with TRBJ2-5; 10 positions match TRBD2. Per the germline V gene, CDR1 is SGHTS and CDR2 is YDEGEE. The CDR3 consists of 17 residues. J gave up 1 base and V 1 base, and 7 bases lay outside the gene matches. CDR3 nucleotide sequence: TGTGCCAGCAGCTTGTATTGGGCTAGCGGGGGCCAAGAGACCCAGTACTTC. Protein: CASSLYWASGGQETQYF.

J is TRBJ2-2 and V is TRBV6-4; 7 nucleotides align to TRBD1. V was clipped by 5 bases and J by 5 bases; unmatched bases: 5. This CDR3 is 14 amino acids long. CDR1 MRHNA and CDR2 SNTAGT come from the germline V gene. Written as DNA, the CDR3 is TGTGCCAGCAGTCATACAGGGGAAACCGGGGAGCTGTTTTTT. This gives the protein CASSHTGETGELFF.

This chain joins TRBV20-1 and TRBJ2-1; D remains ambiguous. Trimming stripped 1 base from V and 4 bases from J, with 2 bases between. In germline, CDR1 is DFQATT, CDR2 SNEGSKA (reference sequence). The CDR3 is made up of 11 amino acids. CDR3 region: CSARVYNEQFF. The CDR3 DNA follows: TGCAGTGCTAGAGTTTACAATGAGCAGTTCTTC.

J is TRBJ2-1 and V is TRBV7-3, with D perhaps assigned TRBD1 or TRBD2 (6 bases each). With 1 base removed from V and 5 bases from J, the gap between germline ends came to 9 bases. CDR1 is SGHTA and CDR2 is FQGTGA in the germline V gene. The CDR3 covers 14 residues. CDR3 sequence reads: CASSLRGADNEQFF. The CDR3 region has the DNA TGTGCCAGCAGCTTAAGGGGGGCGGACAATGAGCAGTTCTTC.

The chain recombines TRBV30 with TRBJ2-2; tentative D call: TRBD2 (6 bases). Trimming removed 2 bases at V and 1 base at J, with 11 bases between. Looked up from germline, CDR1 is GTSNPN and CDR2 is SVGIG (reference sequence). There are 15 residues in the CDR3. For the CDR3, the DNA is TGTGCCTGGAGTCTAGGGACTGTGAACACCGGGGAGCTGTTTTTT. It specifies CAWSLGTVNTGELFF.

Written as DNA, the CDR3 is TGTGCCAGCAGCGTAGACGGGGATCGGAATGAGCAGTTCTTC. Protein: CASSVDGDRNEQFF. V is TRBV9 and J is TRBJ2-1; D possibly corresponds to TRBD2 (5 bases). The CDR3 is made up of 14 amino acids. Germline-derived CDR1 and CDR2 are SGDLS and YYNGEE. V lost 0 bases and J lost 7, with 11 bases in between.

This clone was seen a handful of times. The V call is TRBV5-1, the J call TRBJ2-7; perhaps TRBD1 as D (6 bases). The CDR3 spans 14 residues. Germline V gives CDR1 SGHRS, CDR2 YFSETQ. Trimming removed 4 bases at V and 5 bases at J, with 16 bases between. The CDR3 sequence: CASSNPGHGHEQYF. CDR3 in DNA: TGCGCCAGCAGCAACCCGGGACATGGTCACGAGCAGTACTTC.

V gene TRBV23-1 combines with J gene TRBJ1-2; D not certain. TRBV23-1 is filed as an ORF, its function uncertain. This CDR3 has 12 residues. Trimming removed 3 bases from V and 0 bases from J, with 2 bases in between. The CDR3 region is CASSHPNYGYTF. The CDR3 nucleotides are TGCGCCAGCAGTCATCCTAACTATGGCTACACCTTC.

The CDR3 is CASSPQPPRLAGGTDTQYF. CDR3 coding DNA: TGTGCCAGCAGCCCGCAACCACCCCGACTAGCGGGGGGCACAGATACGCAGTATTTT. The V gene is TRBV7-3, the J gene TRBJ2-3; TRBD2 matches 12 bases. Germline V gene sequence: CDR1 SGHTA, CDR2 FQGTGA. There are 19 residues in the CDR3. V shed 5 bases, J shed 1 base, and the junction held 13 bases outside the gene matches.

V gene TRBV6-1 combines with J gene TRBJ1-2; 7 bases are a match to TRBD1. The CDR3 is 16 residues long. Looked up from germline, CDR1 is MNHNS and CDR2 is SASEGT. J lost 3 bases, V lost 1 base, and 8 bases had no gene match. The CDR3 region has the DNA TGTGCCAGCAGTGAAGAGTCTTCGGGGACAGACTATGGCTACACCTTC. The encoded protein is CASSEESSGTDYGYTF.

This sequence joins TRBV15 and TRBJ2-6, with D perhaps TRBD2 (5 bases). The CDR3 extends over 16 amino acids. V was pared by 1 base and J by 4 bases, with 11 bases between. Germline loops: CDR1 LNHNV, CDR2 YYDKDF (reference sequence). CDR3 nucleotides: TGTGCCACCAGCAGAGGGACTTTTGGCGGGGCCAACGTCCTGACTTTC. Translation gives CATSRGTFGGANVLTF.

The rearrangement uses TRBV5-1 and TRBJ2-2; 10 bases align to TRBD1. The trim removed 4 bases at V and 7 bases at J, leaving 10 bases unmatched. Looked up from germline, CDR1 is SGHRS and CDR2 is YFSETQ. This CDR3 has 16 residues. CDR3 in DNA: TGCGCCAGCAGCCGCCTAACGACAGGGGGCAACGGGGAGCTGTTTTTT. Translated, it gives CASSRLTTGGNGELFF.

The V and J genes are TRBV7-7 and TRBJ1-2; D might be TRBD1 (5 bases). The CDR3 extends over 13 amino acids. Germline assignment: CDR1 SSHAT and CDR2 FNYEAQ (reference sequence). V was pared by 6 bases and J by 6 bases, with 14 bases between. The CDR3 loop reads CASRMTVGDGYTF. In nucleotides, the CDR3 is TGTGCCAGCAGAATGACAGTAGGCGATGGCTACACCTTC.

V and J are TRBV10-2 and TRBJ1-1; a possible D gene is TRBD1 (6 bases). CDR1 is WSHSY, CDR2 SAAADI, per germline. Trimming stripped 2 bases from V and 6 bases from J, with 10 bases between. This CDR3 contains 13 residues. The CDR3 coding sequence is TGCGCCAGCAGTGAGAGCTCAGGGGCTGAAGCTTTCTTT. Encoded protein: CASSESSGAEAFF.